This T cell receptor beta chain was identified during a study of T-cell reconstitution after alpha-beta-depleted transplantation in children. Overall study results and limits: Reported findings indicate that, about two months after transplant, alpha-beta T cells came from several hundred expanded clones, which were derived from non-depleted graft cells. Several patients had high TCRbeta diversity at day 60; it came from surviving recipient T cells and thymic progenitors. Newly produced T cells mostly provided counts and TCRbeta diversity after one year, as hyperexpanded clones declined.

This CDR3 spans 15 amino acids. The ends lost 2 bases at V and 6 bases at J; junction bases unmatched: 6. Germline V gene lookup returns CDR1 SGHRS and CDR2 YFSETQ. This clonotype was recorded at least ten times. The antigen is not known. For TCRbeta, the library was prepared with unique molecular identifiers. TCRdb re-called the PCR reads through MiXCR, storing one row per CDR3 protein. Seen here are about 290,000 distinct CDR3 sequences, around 7.1% observed once, and the top ten hold approximately 8.2%. The sequences come from peripheral blood, collected 360 days after TCRalphabeta/CD19-depleted stem cell transplant. The chain uses TRBV5-1 and TRBJ2-2; 8 nucleotides align to TRBD1. The receptor's source is a female patient between 2 and 15 years old who had a stem cell transplant for Fanconi anemia, so the T cells may come from the graft donor. The CDR3 here is CASSFLRTGSGELFF. The CDR3 bases are TGCGCCAGCAGCTTCTTAAGGACAGGGTCCGGGGAGCTGTTTTTT.